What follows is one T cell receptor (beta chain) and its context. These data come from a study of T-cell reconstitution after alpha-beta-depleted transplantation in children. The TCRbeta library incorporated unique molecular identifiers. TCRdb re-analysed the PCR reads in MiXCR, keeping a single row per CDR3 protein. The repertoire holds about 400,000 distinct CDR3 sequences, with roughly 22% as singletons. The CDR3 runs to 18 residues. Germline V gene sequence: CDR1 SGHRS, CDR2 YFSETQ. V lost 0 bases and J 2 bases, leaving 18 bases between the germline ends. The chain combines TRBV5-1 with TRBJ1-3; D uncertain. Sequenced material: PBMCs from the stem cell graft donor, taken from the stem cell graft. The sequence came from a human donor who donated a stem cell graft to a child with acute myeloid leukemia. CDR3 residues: CASSLEAFPGVAGNTIYF. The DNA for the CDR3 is TGCGCCAGCAGCTTGGAGGCATTCCCGGGAGTGGCTGGAAACACCATATATTTT.